These 4 T cell receptor beta chains were sequenced from one sample in a study of human T cells and chemical hapten exposure. Time point of the sample: patch test 1, 2 weeks after DPC sensitization. As to treatment: therapeutic diphenylcyclopropenone sensitization with weekly scalp DPC. MiXCR, applied by TCRdb to the RACE reads, yields one record per CDR3 protein. The table lists some 350,000 distinct CDR3 sequences, about 7% of them singletons. The specimen comprised whole blood, sampled in connection with sensitization to the hapten diphenylcyclopropenone (DPC). The receptors stem from a woman aged 18-35 years with alopecia areata. Some clones in this sample may be carry-over from other donors' samples.

The gene calls are TRBV12-3 or TRBV12-4 and TRBJ1-4, with 8 bases fitting TRBD1. J lost 7 bases, V lost 4 bases, and 5 bases had no gene match. CDR3 size: 14 residues. CDR3 nucleotide sequence: TGTGCCAGCAGTTACTGGACAGGGAGTGAAAAACTGTTTTTT. This codes for CASSYWTGSEKLFF.

At least ten counts were recorded for this clonotype. J is TRBJ2-1 and V is TRBV29-1; D gene uncertain. V lost 3 bases to trimming and J lost 7 bases, with 19 bases between them. The length of the CDR3 is 15 residues. From germline, CDR1 is SQVTM and CDR2 ANQGSEA. CDR3 region: CSVDQTGPMRNEQFF. In DNA, the CDR3 is TGCAGCGTTGACCAAACTGGGCCGATGAGGAATGAGCAGTTCTTC.

This clonotype has a count of ten or more. The chain is built from TRBV12-3 or TRBV12-4 and TRBJ1-5; D ambiguous. This CDR3 is 14 amino acids long. The V end was cut by 3 bases, the J end by 3 bases, with 9 bases between. CDR3 bases: TGTGCCAGCAGTTTTTTCGGGCTCAATCAGCCCCAGCATTTT. Its translation is CASSFFGLNQPQHF.

J is TRBJ1-2 and V is TRBV7-9; 7 positions agree with TRBD1. Germline assignment: CDR1 SEHNR and CDR2 FQNEAQ (reference sequence). This CDR3 comprises 15 residues. V trimming: 4 bases; J trimming: 5 bases; junction bases outside the gene matches: 10. CDR3 coding DNA: TGTGCCAGCAGCTCCGGACAGGCGTCGGCTTATGGCTACACCTTC. This sequence encodes CASSSGQASAYGYTF.